This passage covers 22 T cell receptor beta chains from one sample sequenced in a study of blood T cells in healthy people across ages. The use of a sample-barcoded 5' primer and a J-beta primer mix characterized a second PCR of roughly 7 to 11 cycles. TCRdb re-derived calls from the 5' RACE reads in MiXCR, one entry per CDR3 protein. The sample has about 640,000 distinct CDR3 sequences, roughly 50% seen once. The sample consisted of blood. Source of these receptors: a man aged 55-75 years in good health.

This clonotype was observed a handful of times. This sequence joins TRBV4-1 and TRBJ2-7, with D maybe TRBD2 (6 bases). This CDR3 is built from 18 residues. The germline V gene encodes CDR1 MGHRA and CDR2 YSYEKL. V lost 6 bases to trimming and J lost 0 bases, with 24 bases between them. The CDR3 DNA follows: TGCGCCAGCAGTTCCATTGTTGTCGGCGACGGGAGCTCCTACGAGCAGTACTTC. Translated: CASSSIVVGDGSSYEQYF.

CDR3 in DNA: TGTGCCAGCTCACCACCCAGTCTACAAGAGACCCAGTACTTC. This encodes CASSPPSLQETQYF. The chain joins TRBV18 to TRBJ2-5; D gene ambiguous. This CDR3 region has 14 residues. Germline assignment: CDR1 KGHSH and CDR2 LQKENI. Trimming cost V 0 bases and J 2 bases, with 7 bases left between them.

The genes are TRBV2 and TRBJ1-1; D unresolved. Germline CDR1 and CDR2: SNHLY and FYNNEI. V lost 3 bases and J 5 bases, leaving 13 bases between the germline ends. The CDR3 covers 14 residues. The CDR3 reads CASSDSRAGTEAFF. CDR3 DNA: TGTGCCAGCAGTGACTCGAGGGCCGGGACTGAAGCTTTCTTT.

As DNA, the CDR3 is TGCGCCAGCAGCTTGGCCGAGACAGGGGTCCCCAATGAAAAACTGTTTTTT. Its protein is CASSLAETGVPNEKLFF. This rearrangement joins TRBV5-1 to TRBJ1-4; 8 nucleotides align to TRBD1. The germline gives CDR1 SGHRS, CDR2 YFSETQ. The CDR3 extends over 17 amino acids. The V and J ends lost 0 bases and 5 bases, in that order; junction bases with no gene match: 9.

V and J are TRBV14 and TRBJ2-1; 9 bases match TRBD1. V was clipped by 0 bases and J by 4 bases; unmatched bases: 7. The CDR3 length is 17 residues. The germline V gene encodes CDR1 SGHDN and CDR2 FVKESK. CDR3 coding DNA: TGTGCCAGCAGCCAAGATCCCGGGACAGGGCCTTACAATGAGCAGTTCTTC. Its translation is CASSQDPGTGPYNEQFF.

The chain employs TRBV20-1 and TRBJ2-3; 8 nucleotides line up with TRBD1. The CDR3 is made up of 14 amino acids. The germline V gene has CDR1 DFQATT and CDR2 SNEGSKA (reference sequence). V lost 3 bases to trimming and J lost 3 bases; unmatched junction nucleotides: 5. The CDR3 sequence is CSASSGTGTDTQYF. Written as DNA, the CDR3 is TGCAGTGCTAGTTCAGGGACAGGAACAGATACGCAGTATTTT.

This clonotype was picked up a small number of times. The genes are TRBV7-9 and TRBJ2-4; TRBD1 aligns across 7 bases. TRBJ2-7 matches the DNA end more closely, so the J call is doubtful. The CDR3 runs to 15 residues. Germline values: CDR1 SEHNR, CDR2 FQNEAQ (reference sequence). CDR3 in DNA: TGTGCCAGCAGCTTGGAACCTGACAGGGTCTACGAGCAGTACTTC. Translation: CASSLEPDRVYEQYF.

The gene calls are TRBV6-6 and TRBJ2-7, with D perhaps TRBD1 (6 bases). The J call may be in error: the DNA end matches TRBJ2-4 better. Per germline, CDR1 MNHNY and CDR2 SVGAGI (reference sequence). The CDR3 extends over 14 amino acids. The CDR3 loop is CASGQWDTQNIQYF. CDR3 nucleotide sequence: TGTGCCAGCGGCCAATGGGACACTCAAAACATTCAGTACTTC.

The table lists this clonotype with a few counts. The V and J genes are TRBV5-1 and TRBJ2-1; tentatively, D is TRBD1 (5 bases). The V end was cut by 6 bases, the J end by 6 bases, with 22 bases between. The germline V gene has CDR1 SGHRS and CDR2 YFSETQ. This CDR3 region has 16 residues. Written as DNA, the CDR3 is TGCGCCAGCACCGAGCTTGGAACAGGTGGGGCCAATGAGCAGTTCTTC. It encodes CASTELGTGGANEQFF.

The chain employs TRBV3-1 and TRBJ1-2; a weak D match, TRBD1 (6 bases). This CDR3 spans 14 amino acids. Germline V lookup: CDR1 LGHDT, CDR2 YNNKEL (reference sequence). Between the trimmed V and J ends, which lost 8 bases and 7 bases, there was a span of 20 bases. CDR3 sequence (DNA): TGTGCCAGCCGCTACAGGGAGGCCCTCGGTGGCTACACCTTC. Its protein product is CASRYREALGGYTF. The full variable domain, in which reference TRBV3-1 and TRBJ1-2 provide the parts outside the CDR3, is DTAVSQTPKYLVTQMGNDKSIKCEQNLGHDTMYWYKQDSKKFLKIMFSYNNKELIINETVPNRFSPKSPDKAHLNLHINSLELGDSAVYFCASRYREALGGYTFGSGTRLTVV.

V and J are TRBV6-6 and TRBJ1-4; 8 bases line up with TRBD1. V gave up 9 bases and J gave up 4 bases; unmatched junction bases: 4. Germline CDR1 is MNHNY and CDR2 is SVGAGI (reference sequence). The CDR3 contains 13 residues. CDR3 coding DNA: TGTGCCAGTAGACAGGGGAATAATGAAAAACTGTTTTTT. Its protein is CASRQGNNEKLFF.

The gene calls are TRBV7-9 and TRBJ2-1; D is unresolved. V lost 5 bases and J 8 bases, leaving 19 bases between the germline ends. Germline loops: CDR1 SEHNR, CDR2 FQNEAQ (reference sequence). This CDR3 comprises 15 residues. The CDR3: CASSPRGPGSHEQFF. CDR3 nucleotide sequence: TGTGCCAGCAGCCCACGTGGGCCCGGCAGTCATGAGCAGTTCTTC.

The chain employs TRBV20-1 and TRBJ2-7, with TRBD1 matching over 11 bases. This CDR3 contains 14 residues. J lost 7 bases, V lost 3 bases, and 8 bases had no gene match. Germline V gene sequence: CDR1 DFQATT, CDR2 SNEGSKA (reference sequence). Here the CDR3 DNA reads TGCAGTGCTAGGGACAGGGGGCTTTACAATGAGCAGTACTTC. This gives the protein CSARDRGLYNEQYF.

The chain joins TRBV3-1 to TRBJ2-1; 9 bases line up with TRBD1. J gave up 4 bases and V 3 bases, and 7 bases lay outside the gene matches. The CDR3 runs to 16 residues. Looked up from germline, CDR1 is LGHDT and CDR2 is YNNKEL (reference sequence). CDR3 sequence reads: CASSQHRDRDYNEQFF. CDR3 DNA sequence: TGTGCCAGCAGCCAGCACCGGGACAGGGATTACAATGAGCAGTTCTTC.

The chain links TRBV7-9 to TRBJ2-1; D not certain. The V end was cut by 2 bases, the J end by 5 bases, with 13 bases between. CDR3 length: 15 amino acids. Per the germline V gene, CDR1 is SEHNR and CDR2 is FQNEAQ (reference sequence). The CDR3 reads CASSLPVDRNNEQFF. CDR3 nucleotide sequence: TGTGCCAGCAGCTTACCCGTGGACCGTAACAATGAGCAGTTCTTC.

This clonotype was recorded only once. The chain recombines TRBV12-3 or TRBV12-4 with TRBJ2-1, with D possibly TRBD1 on 6 matching bases. The CDR3 has 13 residues. With 11 bases removed from V and 8 bases from J, the gap between germline ends came to 19 bases. The CDR3 here is CAGSRGYGDEQFF. The CDR3 DNA reads as TGTGCCGGGTCGAGGGGGTATGGGGATGAGCAGTTCTTC.

This clonotype was picked up one time. This chain uses TRBV12-3 or TRBV12-4 with TRBJ2-1; 8 bases line up with TRBD2. The trim removed 2 bases at V and 4 bases at J, leaving 4 bases unmatched. The CDR3 runs to 15 residues. CDR3 sequence reads: CASSLFRGGYNEQFF. The CDR3 DNA follows: TGTGCCAGCAGTTTATTCCGGGGGGGTTACAATGAGCAGTTCTTC.

This rearrangement joins TRBV10-3 to TRBJ2-7, with D unresolved. Germline V lookup: CDR1 ENHRY, CDR2 SYGVKD. CDR3 size: 13 residues. The V end lost 7 bases, the J end lost 2 bases, and 12 bases lay between the germline ends. As DNA, the CDR3 is TGTGCCATCACTTCCCCCGATACCTACGAGCAGTACTTC. Protein product: CAITSPDTYEQYF.

Concerning this clonotype itself: The junction does not match germline at one end; this may be a read error. V is TRBV7-2 and J is TRBJ2-6; a weak D match, TRBD2 (6 bases). The CDR3 is 17 amino acids. Germline V gene data show CDR1 as SGHTA and CDR2 as FQGNSA. CDR3 nucleotides: TGTGCCAGCACCCCGGGGGACGGACCCTCTCGGGCCAACGTCCTGACTTTC. This gives the protein CASTPGDGPSRANVLTF.

This chain joins TRBV9 and TRBJ2-3, with 10 bases matching TRBD2. This CDR3 is built from 18 residues. The germline V gene has CDR1 SGDLS and CDR2 YYNGEE. Trimming cost V 0 bases and J 3 bases; bases outside gene matches: 10. CDR3 DNA: TGTGCCAGCAGCGTAGCTACGCCTAGCGGGGGTATTACAGATACGCAGTATTTT. It specifies CASSVATPSGGITDTQYF.

V usage is TRBV6-1 and J usage is TRBJ2-7; D might be TRBD1 (5 bases). Germline V gene data show CDR1 as MNHNS and CDR2 as SASEGT. V was shortened by 4 bases and J by 4 bases, with 20 bases between the two germline ends. The CDR3 sequence is 16 residues long. The CDR3 is CASSAPHPTAPYEQYF. The DNA of the CDR3 is TGTGCCAGCAGTGCCCCCCACCCGACAGCACCGTACGAGCAGTACTTC.

The chain combines TRBV2 with TRBJ1-2; the D is unclear. The CDR3 length is 13 residues. Trimming removed 4 bases from V and 4 bases from J, with 10 bases in between. Germline assignment: CDR1 SNHLY and CDR2 FYNNEI. CDR3: CASSVQGSYGYTF. The CDR3 coding sequence is TGTGCCAGCAGTGTTCAAGGGAGCTATGGCTACACCTTC.